This T cell receptor beta chain appears in the sequencing data of a study of T-cell reconstitution after alpha-beta-depleted transplantation in children. General study points: The study reportedly traced alpha-beta T cells about two months after transplant to several hundred expanded graft clones.

Unique molecular identifiers featured in how the TCRbeta library was prepared. TCRdb reprocessed the PCR reads with MiXCR, giving one entry per CDR3 protein. This table has 550,000 to 600,000 distinct CDR3 sequences, 23% appearing once. As regards this clonotype: Its antigen is not identified.

V shed 5 bases, J shed 2 bases, and the junction held 12 bases outside the gene matches. CDR3 length: 16 amino acids. Per the germline V gene, CDR1 is MNHEY and CDR2 is SVGAGI. The sequences come from PBMCs, mostly from graft donor cells, collected 360 days after TCRalphabeta/CD19-depleted stem cell transplant. The rearrangement uses TRBV6-5 and TRBJ2-7, with TRBD1 identical over 7 bases. This sequence was found in a boy less than two years old who had a stem cell transplant for acute myeloid leukemia, so the T cells may come from the graft donor. CDR3 region: CASSREGAVRTYEQYF. CDR3 nucleotide sequence: TGTGCCAGCAGTCGAGAGGGGGCGGTCCGAACCTACGAGCAGTACTTC.